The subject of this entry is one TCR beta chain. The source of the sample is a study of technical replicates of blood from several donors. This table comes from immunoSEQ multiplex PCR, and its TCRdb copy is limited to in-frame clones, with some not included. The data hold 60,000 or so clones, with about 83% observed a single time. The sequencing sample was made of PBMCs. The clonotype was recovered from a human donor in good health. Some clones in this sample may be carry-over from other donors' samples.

CDR3 region: CASSQESPWQRNEKLFF. CDR3 sequence (DNA): TGCGCCAGCAGCCAAGAGTCTCCTTGGCAGCGGAATGAAAAACTGTTTTTT. V usage is TRBV4-3 and J usage is TRBJ1-4; D remains unclear. This CDR3 has 17 residues. V shed 0 bases and J shed 5 bases, with 16 bases lying between them. Germline V lookup: CDR1 LGHNA, CDR2 YSLEER.